Listed below are T cell receptor beta chains from one sample, sequenced in a study of T cells in Graves' hyperthyroidism and ophthalmopathy. One entry per CDR3 protein, called by TCRdb with MiXCR from the multiplex PCR reads. The sample consists of roughly 250,000 distinct CDR3 sequences, roughly 20% of them appearing once. The source material was blood. The receptors come from a man aged 30 to 45 with Graves' ophthalmopathy. The CDR3 runs from the conserved cysteine through the conserved F or W. Fields, in order: clone size, J gene, D gene, V gene, CDR3 DNA, CDR3 protein. D genes are given only for firm matches. Size tells how often a clone was seen (once, few, many) or the class of an expanded clone, and some rows leave it out.

>many|TRBJ2-1|TRBD2|TRBV28
TGTGCCAGCAGTCCGTTTCCGGGACTAGCTCTATACAATGAGCAGTTCTTC
CASSPFPGLALYNEQFF
>.|TRBJ1-6|TRBD1|TRBV10-3
TGTGCCACGAGCCGGGACAGTTGGAATTCACCCCTCCACTTT
CATSRDSWNSPLHF
>.|TRBJ2-3|TRBD1|TRBV20-1
TGCAGTGCTAGAGATCTGGCAGGGGGAAATATAAATACGCAGTATTTT
CSARDLAGGNINTQYF
>many|TRBJ2-7|TRBD1|TRBV20-1
TGCAGTGCCCCAGGACAGGGGGCGAGTGAGCAGTACTTC
CSAPGQGASEQYF
>many|TRBJ2-3|.|TRBV11-2
TGTGCCAGCAGCTTAGAGTTAGATACGCAGTATTTT
CASSLELDTQYF
>.|TRBJ1-1|.|TRBV6-6
TGTGCCAGCAGTTACTTAGGGAGGTTGAACACTGAAGCTTTCTTT
CASSYLGRLNTEAFF
>many|TRBJ2-3|TRBD1|TRBV18
TGTGCCAGCTCACCCGGACAGGGGAGCACAGATACGCAGTATTTT
CASSPGQGSTDTQYF
>few|TRBJ2-6|TRBD1|TRBV7-3
TGTGCCAGCAGCTCGAAGGGGGCAGGGACCGGGGCCAACGTCCTGACTTTC
CASSSKGAGTGANVLTF
>many|TRBJ2-3|TRBD1|TRBV11-2
TGTGCCAGCACCCAGGGACAGGGGTTCTCAGATACGCAGTATTTT
CASTQGQGFSDTQYF
>many|TRBJ1-1|.|TRBV24-1
TGTGCCACCAGTGCACAGGGTGGCACTGAAGCTTTCTTT
CATSAQGGTEAFF
>many|TRBJ1-5|.|TRBV2
TGTGCCAGCAGTGAGCGGGGGCAGAGCAATCAGCCCCAGCATTTT
CASSERGQSNQPQHF
>.|TRBJ1-5|.|TRBV30
TGTGCCTGGAGCCTACAAGATCTAACGCCCCAGCATTTT
CAWSLQDLTPQHF
>.|TRBJ1-1|TRBD1|TRBV6-1
TGTGCCAGCAGTCCACAGGGGGCGAATATAGGCACTGAAGCTTTCTTT
CASSPQGANIGTEAFF
>.|TRBJ1-6|.|TRBV19
TGTGCCAGTAGCCCCTTCGGGGGACGGCGTGATTCACCCCTCCACTTT
CASSPFGGRRDSPLHF
>.|TRBJ2-3|TRBD1|TRBV7-6
TGTGCCAGCAGCTTTATGGGACAGGGTTCAGATACGCAGTATTTT
CASSFMGQGSDTQYF
>few|TRBJ1-1|TRBD1|TRBV6-1
TGTGCCAGCAGTTCGGGGACAGGGCTAGGAGGCACTGAAGCTTTCTTT
CASSSGTGLGGTEAFF
>many|TRBJ2-7|.|TRBV2
TGTGCCAGCAGTGGGGGAGAGGCAGCCTACGAGCAGTACTTC
CASSGGEAAYEQYF
>many|TRBJ2-1|.|TRBV5-1
TGCGCCAGCAGCTTGGACGGGAGACCCTACAATGAGCAGTTCTTC
CASSLDGRPYNEQFF
>.|TRBJ1-1|.|TRBV9
TGTGCCAGCAGCGTTAAGGTGAACACTGAAGCTTTCTTT
CASSVKVNTEAFF
>few|TRBJ1-2|.|TRBV3-1
TGTGCCAGCAGCCACGCTGGGGGGGCCCTAAACTATGGCTACACCTTC
CASSHAGGALNYGYTF
>many|TRBJ1-6|.|TRBV28
TGTGCCAGCAGCATCCCCGCTCCCGTGGGGTCACCCCTCCACTTT
CASSIPAPVGSPLHF
>few|TRBJ2-7|.|TRBV20-1
TGCAGTGCTAGAGATCTAAGGGGAAACTACGAGCAGTACTTC
CSARDLRGNYEQYF
>.|TRBJ2-1|TRBD1|TRBV7-3
TGTGCCAGCAGCTTACATCCGGGACAGGTCCTCTACAATGAGCAGTTCTTC
CASSLHPGQVLYNEQFF
>many|TRBJ1-5|TRBD1|TRBV12-3/TRBV12-4
TGTGCCAGCAGTTTAGGGACAGGGAACAATCAGCCCCAGCATTTT
CASSLGTGNNQPQHF
>.|TRBJ2-1|TRBD2|TRBV7-3
TGTGCCAGCAGCCTCAGCAACATCAATAGCGGGGGCTCCTACAATGAGCAGTTCTTC
CASSLSNINSGGSYNEQFF
>.|TRBJ2-3|TRBD2|TRBV6-1
TGTGCCAGCAGTGAATTTGGACTAGCGGGAGTAGATACGCAGTATTTT
CASSEFGLAGVDTQYF
>.|TRBJ2-7|TRBD1|TRBV5-5
TGTGCCAGCAGCATCGGGACAGGTACCTACGAGCAGTACTTC
CASSIGTGTYEQYF
>.|TRBJ2-3|TRBD2|TRBV7-6
TGTGCCAGCAGCTTAGAGGCGACGGGAGGGATCCCCACAGATACGCAGTATTTT
CASSLEATGGIPTDTQYF
>many|TRBJ1-1|.|TRBV28
TGTGCCAGCACTCCGGGAGGGGGGGGCTCGGCGGTTACTGAAGCTTTCTTT
CASTPGGGGSAVTEAFF
>few|TRBJ2-3|.|TRBV5-5
TGTGCCAGCAGCTCTGATGGGTTCGGAGATACGCAGTATTTT
CASSSDGFGDTQYF
>.|TRBJ2-7|TRBD2|TRBV20-1
TGCAGTGCTAGAGTACATAGCGGGGGATACGAGCAGTACTTC
CSARVHSGGYEQYF
>.|TRBJ1-3|.|TRBV7-9
TGTGCCAGCAGCCCACGACAGCTAGGCTCTGGAAACACCATATATTTT
CASSPRQLGSGNTIYF
>few|TRBJ2-3|TRBD2|TRBV12-3/TRBV12-4
TGTGCCAGCAGCCCCCTAGCGGGCCTGACAGATACGCAGTATTTT
CASSPLAGLTDTQYF
>.|TRBJ2-3|.|TRBV19
TGTGCCAGTAGTGTTATGGGGCACCGCACAGATACGCAGTATTTT
CASSVMGHRTDTQYF
>many|TRBJ2-1|TRBD2|TRBV6-1
TGTGCCAGCAGTGGGGCGGGAGGGCCCTACAATGAGCAGTTCTTC
CASSGAGGPYNEQFF
>few|TRBJ2-2|.|TRBV7-2
TGTGCCAGCAGTTGGGGGGCCGGGGAGCTGTTTTTT
CASSWGAGELFF
>.|TRBJ1-4|TRBD1|TRBV7-3
TGTGCCAGCAGCCAAAACAGGGGTGAAAAACTGTTTTTT
CASSQNRGEKLFF